This TCR beta chain was documented in a study of cytomegalovirus exposure and HLA in healthy donors. V was clipped by 5 bases and J by 5 bases; unmatched bases: 10. This CDR3 region has 15 residues. Germline values: CDR1 SGHTA, CDR2 FQGNSA. This clone was observed once. 60 Vbeta and 13 Jbeta primers were used in PCR. Profiled with immunoSEQ multiplex PCR; TCRdb holds only in-frame clones, not every one. The repertoire consists of approximately 170,000 clones, with roughly 76% occurring once and the leading ten covering approximately 2.4%. This TCR was recovered from a male donor in good health and CMV-seronegative. J is TRBJ2-7 and V is TRBV7-2; 9 bases map to TRBD1. Sequencing was done on a sample of PBMCs. As DNA, the CDR3 is TGTGCCAGCAGCCGTCTACAGGGGGCCTTCAACGAGCAGTACTTC. Encoded protein: CASSRLQGAFNEQYF.